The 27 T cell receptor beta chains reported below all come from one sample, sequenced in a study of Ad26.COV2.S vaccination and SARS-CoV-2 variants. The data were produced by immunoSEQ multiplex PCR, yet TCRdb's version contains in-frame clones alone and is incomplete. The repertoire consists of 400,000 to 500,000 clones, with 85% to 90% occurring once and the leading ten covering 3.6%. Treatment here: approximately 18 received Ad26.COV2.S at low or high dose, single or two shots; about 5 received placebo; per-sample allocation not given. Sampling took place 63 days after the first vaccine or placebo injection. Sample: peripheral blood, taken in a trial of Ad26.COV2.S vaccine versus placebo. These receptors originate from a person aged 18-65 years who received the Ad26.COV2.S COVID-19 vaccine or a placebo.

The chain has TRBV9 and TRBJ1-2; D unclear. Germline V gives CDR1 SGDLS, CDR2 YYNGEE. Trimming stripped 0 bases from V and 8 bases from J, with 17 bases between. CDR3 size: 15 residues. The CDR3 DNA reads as TGTGCCAGCAGCGTAGACCCTCCTTTAAAAGGCGGCTACACCTTC. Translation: CASSVDPPLKGGYTF.

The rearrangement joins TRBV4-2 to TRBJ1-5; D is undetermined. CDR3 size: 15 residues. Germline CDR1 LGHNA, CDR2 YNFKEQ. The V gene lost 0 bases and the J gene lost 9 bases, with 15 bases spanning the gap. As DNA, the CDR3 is TGTGCCAGCAGCCAAGATTCAGGCAGTCCGGGGCCCCAGCATTTT. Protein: CASSQDSGSPGPQHF.

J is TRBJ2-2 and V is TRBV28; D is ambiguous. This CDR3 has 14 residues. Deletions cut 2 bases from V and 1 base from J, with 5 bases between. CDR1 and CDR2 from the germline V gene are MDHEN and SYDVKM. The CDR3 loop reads CASSLQLNTGELFF. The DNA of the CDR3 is TGTGCCAGCAGTTTACAGTTGAACACCGGGGAGCTGTTTTTT.

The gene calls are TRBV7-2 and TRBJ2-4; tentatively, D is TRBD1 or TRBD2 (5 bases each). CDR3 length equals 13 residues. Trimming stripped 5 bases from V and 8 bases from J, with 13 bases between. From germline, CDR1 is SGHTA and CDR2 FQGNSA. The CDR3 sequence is CASSGGPGDIQYF. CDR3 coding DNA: TGTGCCAGCAGCGGGGGTCCCGGGGACATTCAGTACTTC.

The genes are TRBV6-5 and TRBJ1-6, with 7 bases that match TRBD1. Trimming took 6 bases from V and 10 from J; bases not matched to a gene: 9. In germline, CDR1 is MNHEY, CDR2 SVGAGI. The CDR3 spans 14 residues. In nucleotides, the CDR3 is TGTGCCAGCAGCACAGGGGTGCGGGGATCACCCCTCCACTTT. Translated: CASSTGVRGSPLHF.

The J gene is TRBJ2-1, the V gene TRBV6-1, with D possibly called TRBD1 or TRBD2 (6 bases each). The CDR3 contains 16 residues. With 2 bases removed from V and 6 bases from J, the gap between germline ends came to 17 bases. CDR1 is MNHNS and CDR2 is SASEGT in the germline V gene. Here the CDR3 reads CASSESMGGAGNEQFF. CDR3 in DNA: TGTGCCAGCAGTGAATCCATGGGGGGCGCAGGCAATGAGCAGTTCTTC.

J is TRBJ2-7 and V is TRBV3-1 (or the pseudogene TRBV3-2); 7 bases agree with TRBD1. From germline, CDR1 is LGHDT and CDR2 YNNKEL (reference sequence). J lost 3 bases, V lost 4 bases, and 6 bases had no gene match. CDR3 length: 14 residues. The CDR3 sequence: CASSPDRVFYEQYF. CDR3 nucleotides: TGTGCCAGCAGCCCCGACAGGGTGTTCTACGAGCAGTACTTC.

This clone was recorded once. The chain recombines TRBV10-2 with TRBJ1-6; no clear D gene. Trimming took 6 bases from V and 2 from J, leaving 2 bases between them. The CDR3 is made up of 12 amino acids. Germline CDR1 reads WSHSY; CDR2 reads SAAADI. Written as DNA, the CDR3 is TGCGCCAGCAGCCCCTATAATTCACCCCTCCACTTT. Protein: CASSPYNSPLHF.

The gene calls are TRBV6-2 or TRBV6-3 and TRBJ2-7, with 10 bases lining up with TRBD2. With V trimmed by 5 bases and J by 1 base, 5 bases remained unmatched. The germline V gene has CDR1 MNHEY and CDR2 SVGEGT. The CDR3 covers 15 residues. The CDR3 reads CASSTWTSGSYEQYF. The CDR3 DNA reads TGTGCCAGCAGTACCTGGACTAGCGGATCCTACGAGCAGTACTTC.

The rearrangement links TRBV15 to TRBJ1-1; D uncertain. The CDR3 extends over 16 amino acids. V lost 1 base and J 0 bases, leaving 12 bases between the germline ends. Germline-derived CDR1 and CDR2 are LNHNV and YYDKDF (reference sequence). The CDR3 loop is CATSRGVIGMNTEAFF. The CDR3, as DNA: TGTGCCACCAGCAGAGGGGTAATAGGGATGAACACTGAAGCTTTCTTT.

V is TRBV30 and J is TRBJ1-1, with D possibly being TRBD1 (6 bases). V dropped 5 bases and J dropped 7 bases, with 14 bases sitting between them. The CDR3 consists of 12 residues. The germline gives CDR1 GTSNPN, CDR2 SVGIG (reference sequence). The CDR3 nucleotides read TGTGCCTGGGCCGGACAGAGGAATGAAGCTTTCTTT. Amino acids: CAWAGQRNEAFF.

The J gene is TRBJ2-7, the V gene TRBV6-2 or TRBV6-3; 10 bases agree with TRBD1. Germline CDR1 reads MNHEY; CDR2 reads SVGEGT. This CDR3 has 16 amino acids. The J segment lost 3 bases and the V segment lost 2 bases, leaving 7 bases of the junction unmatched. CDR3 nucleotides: TGTGCCAGCAGTTACATAGGCCGGACAGGGGGCTACGAGCAGTACTTC. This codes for CASSYIGRTGGYEQYF.

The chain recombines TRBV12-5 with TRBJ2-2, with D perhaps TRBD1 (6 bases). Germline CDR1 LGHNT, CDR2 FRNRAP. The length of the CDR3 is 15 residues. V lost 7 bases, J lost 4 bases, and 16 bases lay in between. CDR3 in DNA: TGTGCTAGTGCAGCTCTTACAGGGACCACCGGGGAGCTGTTTTTT. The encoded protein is CASAALTGTTGELFF.

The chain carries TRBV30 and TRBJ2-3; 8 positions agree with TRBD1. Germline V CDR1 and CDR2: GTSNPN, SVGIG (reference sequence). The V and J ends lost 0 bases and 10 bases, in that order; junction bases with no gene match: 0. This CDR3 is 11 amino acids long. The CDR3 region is CAWSVQGAQYF. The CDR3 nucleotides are TGTGCCTGGAGTGTACAGGGGGCGCAGTATTTT.

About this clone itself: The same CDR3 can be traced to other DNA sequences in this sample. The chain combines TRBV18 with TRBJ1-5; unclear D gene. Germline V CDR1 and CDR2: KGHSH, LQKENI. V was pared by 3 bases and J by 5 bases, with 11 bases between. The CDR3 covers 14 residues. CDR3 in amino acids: CASSPSGSYQPQHF. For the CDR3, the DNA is TGTGCCAGCTCACCCTCAGGTTCCTATCAGCCCCAGCATTTT.

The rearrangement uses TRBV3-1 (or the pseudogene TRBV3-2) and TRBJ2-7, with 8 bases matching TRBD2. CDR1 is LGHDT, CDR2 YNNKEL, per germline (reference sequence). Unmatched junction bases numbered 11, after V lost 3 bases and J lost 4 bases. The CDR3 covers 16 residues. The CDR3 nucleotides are TGTGCCAGCAGCCAGTCCTTAGCGGGGTATCGATACGAGCAGTACTTC. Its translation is CASSQSLAGYRYEQYF.

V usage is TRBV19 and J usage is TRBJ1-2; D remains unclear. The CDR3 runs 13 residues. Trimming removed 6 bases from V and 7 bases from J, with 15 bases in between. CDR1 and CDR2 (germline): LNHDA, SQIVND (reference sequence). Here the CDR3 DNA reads TGTGCCAGTAGAGGCAGGACGGAAAGTGGCTACACCTTC. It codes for CASRGRTESGYTF.

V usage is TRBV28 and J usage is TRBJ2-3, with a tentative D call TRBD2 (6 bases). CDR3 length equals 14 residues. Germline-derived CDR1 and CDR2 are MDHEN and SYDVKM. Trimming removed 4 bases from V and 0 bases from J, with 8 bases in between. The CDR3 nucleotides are TGTGCCAGCAGTTACGGGGGAAGCACAGATACGCAGTATTTT. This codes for CASSYGGSTDTQYF.

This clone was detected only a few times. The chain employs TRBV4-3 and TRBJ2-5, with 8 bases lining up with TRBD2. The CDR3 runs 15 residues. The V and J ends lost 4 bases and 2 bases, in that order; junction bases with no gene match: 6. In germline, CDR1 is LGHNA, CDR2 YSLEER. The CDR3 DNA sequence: TGCGCCAGCAGCCGGGAGCGGGGGACACAAGAGACCCAGTACTTC. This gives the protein CASSRERGTQETQYF.

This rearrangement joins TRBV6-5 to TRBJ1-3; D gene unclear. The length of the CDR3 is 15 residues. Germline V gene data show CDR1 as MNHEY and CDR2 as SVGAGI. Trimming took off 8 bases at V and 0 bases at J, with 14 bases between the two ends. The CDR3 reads CASLWAASSGNTIYF. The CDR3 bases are TGTGCCAGCCTTTGGGCAGCTAGCTCTGGAAACACCATATATTTT.

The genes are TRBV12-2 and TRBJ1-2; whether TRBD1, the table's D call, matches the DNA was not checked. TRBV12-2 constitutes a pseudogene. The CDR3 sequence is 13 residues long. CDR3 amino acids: CASRADINYGYTF. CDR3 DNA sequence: TGTGCAAGTCGAGCTGACATCAACTATGGCTACACCTTC.

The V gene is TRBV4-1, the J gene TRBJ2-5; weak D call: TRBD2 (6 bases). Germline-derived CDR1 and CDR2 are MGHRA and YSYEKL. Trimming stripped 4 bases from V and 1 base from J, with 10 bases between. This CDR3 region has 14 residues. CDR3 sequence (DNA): TGCGCCAGCAGCCTAACCGGGGGCCAAGAGACCCAGTACTTC. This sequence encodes CASSLTGGQETQYF.

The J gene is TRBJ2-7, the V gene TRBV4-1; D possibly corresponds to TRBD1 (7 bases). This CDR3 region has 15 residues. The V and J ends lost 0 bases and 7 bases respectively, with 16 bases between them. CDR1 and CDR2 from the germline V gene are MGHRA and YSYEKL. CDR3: CASSQDSGRGAEQYF. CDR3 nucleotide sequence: TGCGCCAGCAGCCAAGATTCGGGCAGGGGGGCGGAGCAGTACTTC.

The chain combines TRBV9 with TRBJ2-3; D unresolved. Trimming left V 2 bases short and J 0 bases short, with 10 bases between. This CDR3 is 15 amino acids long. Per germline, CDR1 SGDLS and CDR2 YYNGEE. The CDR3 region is CASSVGTSSTDTQYF. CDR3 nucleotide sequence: TGTGCCAGCAGCGTGGGCACTTCTAGCACAGATACGCAGTATTTT.

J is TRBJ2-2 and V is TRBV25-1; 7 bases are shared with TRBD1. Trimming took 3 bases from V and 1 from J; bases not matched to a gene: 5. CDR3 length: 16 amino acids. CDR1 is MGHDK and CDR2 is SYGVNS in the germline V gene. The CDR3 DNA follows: TGTGCCAGCAGTGACGCCCGACAGGGGAACACCGGGGAGCTGTTTTTT. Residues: CASSDARQGNTGELFF.

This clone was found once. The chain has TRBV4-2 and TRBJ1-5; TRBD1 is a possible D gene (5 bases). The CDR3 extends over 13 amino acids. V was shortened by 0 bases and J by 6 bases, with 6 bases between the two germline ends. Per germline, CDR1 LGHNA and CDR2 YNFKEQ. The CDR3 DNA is TGTGCCAGCAGCCAAGACGGGGGTCAGCCCCAGCATTTT. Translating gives CASSQDGGQPQHF.

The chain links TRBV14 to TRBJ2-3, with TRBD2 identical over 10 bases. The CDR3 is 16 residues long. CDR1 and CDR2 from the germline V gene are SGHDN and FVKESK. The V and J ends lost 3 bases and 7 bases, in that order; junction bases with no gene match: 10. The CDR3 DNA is TGTGCCAGCAGCCACCGACTAGCGGGCTACCTGAATACGCAGTATTTT. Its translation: CASSHRLAGYLNTQYF.